A single sample is the source of the 21 T cell receptor beta chains below, sequenced in a study of blood T cells in healthy people across ages. Together with a sample-barcoded 5' primer, a J-beta primer mix was included in a second PCR lasting about 6 to 11 cycles. Each CDR3 protein is one row after TCRdb ran MiXCR on the 5' RACE reads. The table shows about a million distinct CDR3 sequences, with 35% to 40% occurring only once. The sequencing input was blood. The receptor source for this set is a man between 18 and 29 years old in good health.

The chain is built from TRBV4-2 and TRBJ1-1, with D hard to call. Germline CDR1 is LGHNA and CDR2 is YNFKEQ. V was shortened by 0 bases and J by 3 bases, with 11 bases between the two germline ends. The CDR3 spans 15 residues. CDR3 protein: CASSQDPFRYTEAFF. In DNA, the CDR3 is TGTGCCAGCAGCCAAGATCCTTTTCGCTACACTGAAGCTTTCTTT.

The chain recombines TRBV19 with TRBJ1-1; maybe TRBD1 (5 bases). CDR1 LNHDA and CDR2 SQIVND come from the germline V gene (reference sequence). The CDR3 has 13 amino acids. Trimming pared 6 bases from V and 10 bases from J, leaving 18 bases between. The CDR3 region is CASSRDGEEGAFF. CDR3 sequence (DNA): TGTGCCAGTAGCCGGGACGGGGAGGAAGGAGCTTTCTTT. Using reference TRBV19 and TRBJ1-1 for the parts outside the CDR3, the full variable domain is DGGITQSPKYLFRKEGQNVTLSCEQNLNHDAMYWYRQDPGQGLRLIYYSQIVNDFQKGDIAEGYSVSREKKESFPLTVTSAQKNPTAFYLCASSRDGEEGAFFGQGTRLTVV.

The gene calls are TRBV6-2 or TRBV6-3 and TRBJ1-1; 7 bases line up with TRBD1. The CDR3 covers 15 residues. Looked up from germline, CDR1 is MNHEY and CDR2 is SVGEGT. V was pared by 7 bases and J by 1 base, with 9 bases of the junction left unmatched. CDR3 coding DNA: TGTGCCAGCAATCAGGGGGTCCGGGGGAACACTGAAGCTTTCTTT. Amino acid sequence: CASNQGVRGNTEAFF.

This clonotype has only a few counts. This chain links TRBV28 with TRBJ1-2; possibly TRBD1 for D (5 bases). Germline V gene data show CDR1 as MDHEN and CDR2 as SYDVKM. V was cut by 4 bases and J by 4 bases, with 16 bases left in between. This CDR3 is built from 15 residues. CDR3 sequence (DNA): TGTGCCAGCAGTTACAGGCCCAGGGCGGGCTATGGCTACACCTTC. This encodes CASSYRPRAGYGYTF.

V and J are TRBV28 and TRBJ1-2, with 9 bases that match TRBD1. Losses at the gene ends were 6 bases for V and 6 bases for J; bases not matched to a gene: 11. CDR1 and CDR2 (germline): MDHEN, SYDVKM. CDR3 length equals 15 residues. In DNA, the CDR3 is TGTGCCAGCAGGGAAACAGGGGGCAAGAAAGATGGCTACACCTTC. Translation: CASRETGGKKDGYTF.

This clonotype was picked up a small number of times. The genes are TRBV5-5 and TRBJ2-5; possible D gene TRBD2, 6 bases. Germline lookup yields CDR1 SGHKS and CDR2 YYEKEE (reference sequence). Trimming removed 2 bases from V and 11 bases from J, with 19 bases in between. This CDR3 region has 14 residues. The CDR3: CASSLGGAKWEQYF. DNA of the CDR3: TGTGCCAGCAGCTTAGGCGGGGCTAAATGGGAGCAGTACTTC.

This chain uses TRBV5-5 with TRBJ1-1; D unresolved. CDR3 length equals 15 residues. V gave up 4 bases and J gave up 7 bases, with 20 bases separating them. Germline V gene lookup returns CDR1 SGHKS and CDR2 YYEKEE (reference sequence). CDR3 protein: CASSLRTFHMGEAFF. The DNA for the CDR3 is TGTGCCAGCAGCCTTCGGACCTTCCATATGGGTGAAGCTTTCTTT.

This clonotype was seen ten or more times. The J gene is TRBJ2-1, the V gene TRBV5-1, with 8 nucleotides matching TRBD2. Germline values: CDR1 SGHRS, CDR2 YFSETQ. The CDR3 has 16 amino acids. J gave up 7 bases and V 4 bases, and 13 bases lay outside the gene matches. The CDR3 region is CASSASSGTGGNEQFF. In nucleotides, the CDR3 is TGCGCCAGCAGCGCTTCTTCCGGGACGGGAGGGAATGAGCAGTTCTTC.

V usage is TRBV2 and J usage is TRBJ2-7; the D is unclear. The V gene lost 2 bases and the J gene lost 7 bases, with 12 bases spanning the gap. The CDR3 runs to 13 residues. Per germline, CDR1 SNHLY and CDR2 FYNNEI. The CDR3 region has the DNA TGTGCCAGCAGTGAACTCCCTCCCAATGAGCAGTACTTC. It is translated as CASSELPPNEQYF.

The chain links TRBV3-1 to TRBJ1-6, with a possible D match to TRBD1 (5 bases). CDR1 is LGHDT, CDR2 YNNKEL, per germline (reference sequence). V shed 4 bases and J shed 8 bases, with 15 bases lying between them. The CDR3 runs 15 residues. The CDR3 loop is CASSPPGRVDSPLHF. In DNA form, the CDR3 reads TGTGCCAGCAGCCCCCCGGGCAGGGTCGATTCACCCCTCCACTTT.

As concerns this clonotype: This clone may be a read error of a much larger clone one base away. The chain links TRBV6-6 to TRBJ1-4, with D unclear. Germline V gene data show CDR1 as MNHNY and CDR2 as SVGAGI (reference sequence). Deletions cut 0 bases from V and 7 bases from J, with 3 bases between. The CDR3 consists of 12 residues. CDR3 sequence (DNA): TGTGCCAGCAGTTACTCGGCTGAAAAACTGTTTTTT. Translation gives CASSYSAEKLFF.

The rearrangement uses TRBV7-2 and TRBJ2-1; possible D gene TRBD2, 5 bases. The CDR3 runs to 16 residues. CDR1 is SGHTA, CDR2 FQGNSA, per germline. Between the trimmed V and J ends, which lost 5 bases and 5 bases, there was a span of 19 bases. The CDR3: CASSKSASGGHNEQFF. CDR3 bases: TGTGCCAGCAGCAAAAGCGCAAGCGGAGGACACAATGAGCAGTTCTTC.

This clonotype was picked up a small number of times. J is TRBJ1-2 and V is TRBV3-1; 8 nucleotides match TRBD1. Germline V gene sequence: CDR1 LGHDT, CDR2 YNNKEL (reference sequence). This CDR3 contains 13 residues. V shed 6 bases, J shed 3 bases, and the junction held 3 bases outside the gene matches. The CDR3 sequence: CASRAGGDYGYTF. DNA for the CDR3: TGTGCCAGCAGGGCAGGGGGCGACTATGGCTACACCTTC.

The sample holds one count of this clonotype. The chain carries TRBV10-3 and TRBJ2-4; no clear D gene. TRBJ2-5 matches the DNA end more closely, so the J call is doubtful. Germline V gene data show CDR1 as ENHRY and CDR2 as SYGVKD. The CDR3 is made up of 13 amino acids. CDR3 sequence (DNA): TGTGCCATCAGCCAGGACCCAGAAGAGACCCAGTACTTC. It translates to CAISQDPEETQYF.

This chain joins TRBV9 and TRBJ1-4, with D unclear. This CDR3 region has 14 residues. V lost 0 bases, J lost 6 bases, and 9 bases lay in between. Germline V gene sequence: CDR1 SGDLS, CDR2 YYNGEE. CDR3 in DNA: TGTGCCAGCAGCGTAGGGGAGAATGATGAAAAACTGTTTTTT. It is translated as CASSVGENDEKLFF.

This chain links TRBV5-1 with TRBJ2-2; 7 nucleotides line up with TRBD1. V lost 4 bases and J lost 6; bases outside the gene matches: 9. Germline CDR1 reads SGHRS; CDR2 reads YFSETQ. The CDR3 spans 15 residues. The CDR3 loop reads CASSPGTGDSGELFF. CDR3 DNA: TGCGCCAGCAGCCCCGGTACAGGGGATTCCGGGGAGCTGTTTTTT.

The genes are TRBV6-5 and TRBJ2-1, with 7 bases lining up with TRBD2. With 4 bases clipped from V and 3 bases from J, the junction kept 0 bases outside the gene matches. This CDR3 comprises 13 residues. Germline V gene sequence: CDR1 MNHEY, CDR2 SVGAGI. CDR3 DNA sequence: TGTGCCAGCAGTTGGGACTACTACAATGAGCAGTTCTTC. Its translation is CASSWDYYNEQFF.

This clonotype was recorded a few times. This rearrangement joins TRBV5-1 to TRBJ2-3, with 7 positions matching TRBD1. The germline V gene has CDR1 SGHRS and CDR2 YFSETQ. This CDR3 spans 13 amino acids. V was clipped by 4 bases and J by 4 bases; unmatched bases: 3. The CDR3 protein is CASSTDRPDTQYF. The DNA for the CDR3 is TGCGCCAGCAGCACGGACAGGCCAGATACGCAGTATTTT.

This clonotype was picked up a small number of times. The chain combines TRBV3-1 with TRBJ1-4; D uncertain. The CDR3 consists of 15 residues. The germline V gene encodes CDR1 LGHDT and CDR2 YNNKEL (reference sequence). The germline V and J ends were trimmed by 0 bases and 6 bases, with 11 bases remaining between them. The CDR3 DNA follows: TGTGCCAGCAGCCAAGATGGCTTGGGAGATGAAAAACTGTTTTTT. Protein: CASSQDGLGDEKLFF.

This clonotype was observed a handful of times. V and J are TRBV5-1 and TRBJ1-4, with D possibly being TRBD1 (5 bases). This CDR3 contains 16 residues. Germline V gene data show CDR1 as SGHRS and CDR2 as YFSETQ. V lost 4 bases and J 2 bases, leaving 15 bases between the germline ends. The CDR3 here is CASSVGTLATNEKLFF. CDR3 coding DNA: TGCGCCAGCAGCGTGGGGACCCTCGCGACTAATGAAAAACTGTTTTTT.

The chain joins TRBV20-1 to TRBJ2-1, with 7 bases identical to TRBD1. The DNA matches TRBJ2-7 better at its end, which makes the J call doubtful. Germline CDR1 is DFQATT and CDR2 is SNEGSKA (reference sequence). This CDR3 spans 15 amino acids. The CDR3 spells CSARGQTRSYNEQYF. The CDR3 DNA sequence: TGCAGTGCTAGGGGACAGACCCGCTCCTACAATGAGCAGTACTTC.